This note documents a single T cell receptor (beta chain) sequence. Its cognate antigen is unknown. Genomic DNA for TCR beta libraries, 1.5 to 2 micrograms, came from cryopreserved PBMCs. The protocol was immunoSEQ multiplex PCR, while the TCRdb copy is restricted to in-frame clones and leaves out a portion. The sample comprises roughly 51,000 clones, 53% of which are singletons, and around a third rests with the top ten. V shed 5 bases and J shed 6 bases, with 17 bases lying between them. This CDR3 region has 14 residues. CDR1 and CDR2 (germline): MNHNS, SASEGT. This specimen comes from a study of cytotoxic CD8 clonotypes in ibrutinib-treated CLL. Across the whole study: Response sampling came at median around a year of treatment, ranging about 6 to 36 months.

Study conclusions and caveats: The clonality went up when patients responded to ibrutinib and dropped back toward baseline at progression. Sustained-remission and progressing patients had unequal sampling times.

The chain joins TRBV6-1 to TRBJ2-7; maybe TRBD1 (7 bases). This sample comprised PBMCs, obtained after 12 months of ibrutinib treatment. The origin of this receptor is a human donor with chronic lymphocytic leukemia. The CDR3 coding sequence is TGTGCCAGCAGTCCCTCAGGGGGGCAGGTCGAGCAGTACTTC. As protein: CASSPSGGQVEQYF.